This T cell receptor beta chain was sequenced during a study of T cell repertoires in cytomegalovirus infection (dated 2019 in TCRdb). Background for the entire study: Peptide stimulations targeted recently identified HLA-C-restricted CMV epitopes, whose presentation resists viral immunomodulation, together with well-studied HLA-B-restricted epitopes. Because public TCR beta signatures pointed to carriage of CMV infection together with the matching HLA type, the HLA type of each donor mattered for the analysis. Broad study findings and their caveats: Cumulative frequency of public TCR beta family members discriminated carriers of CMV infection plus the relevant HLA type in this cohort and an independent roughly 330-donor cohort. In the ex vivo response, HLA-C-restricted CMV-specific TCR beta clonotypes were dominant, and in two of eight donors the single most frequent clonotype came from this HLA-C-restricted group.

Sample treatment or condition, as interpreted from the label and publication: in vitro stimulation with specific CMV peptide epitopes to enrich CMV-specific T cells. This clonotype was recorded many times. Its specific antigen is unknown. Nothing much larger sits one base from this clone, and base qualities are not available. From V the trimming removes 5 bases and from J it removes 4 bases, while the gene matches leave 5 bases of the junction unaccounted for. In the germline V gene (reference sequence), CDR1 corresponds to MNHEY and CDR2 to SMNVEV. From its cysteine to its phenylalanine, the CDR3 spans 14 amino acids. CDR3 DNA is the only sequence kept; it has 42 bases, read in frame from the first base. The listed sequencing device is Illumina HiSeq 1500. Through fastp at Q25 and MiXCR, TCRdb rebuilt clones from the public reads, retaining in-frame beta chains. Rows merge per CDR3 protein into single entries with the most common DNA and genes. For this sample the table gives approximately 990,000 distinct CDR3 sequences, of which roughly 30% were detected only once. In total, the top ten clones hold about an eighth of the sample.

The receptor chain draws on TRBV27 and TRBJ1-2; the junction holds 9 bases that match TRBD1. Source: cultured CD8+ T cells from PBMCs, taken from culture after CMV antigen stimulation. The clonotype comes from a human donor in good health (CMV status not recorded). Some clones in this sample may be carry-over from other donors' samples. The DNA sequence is TGTGCCAGCAGTCCACAGGGGGCACCCTATGGCTACACCTTC. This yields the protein CASSPQGAPYGYTF.